The T cell receptor beta chain described here comes from a study of blood T cell repertoires in COVID-19. Study in general: Some COVID-19 samples were acute and others convalescent; all came from the United States, Italy and Spain.

Original processing methods: Reference gene primer amplification gave nucleated cell count estimates. The protocol was immunoSEQ multiplex PCR, while the TCRdb copy is restricted to in-frame clones and leaves out a portion. The V and J calls and clone size are taken from that table; D and trimming were inferred from the DNA. Found here are some 250,000 clones, approximately 82% of them singletons; the top ten hold 15%. In germline, CDR1 is LGHDT, CDR2 YNNKEL (reference sequence). J gave up 2 bases and V 6 bases, and 4 bases lay outside the gene matches. There are 14 residues in the CDR3. Cohort placement rested on clinical history that participants reported themselves.

This TCR was sampled from a man in his forties who had recovered from COVID-19. The chain is built from TRBV3-1 (or the pseudogene TRBV3-2) and TRBJ2-7, with 10 bases fitting TRBD2. What was sequenced was PBMCs or T cells enriched from blood (not recorded which). CDR3 amino acids: CASSLSGGTYEQYF. In nucleotides, the CDR3 is TGTGCCAGCAGTCTTAGCGGGGGGACCTACGAGCAGTACTTC.